Given below is one TCR beta chain in context. These data are taken from a study of T cell responses to AZD1222 COVID-19 vaccine. Profiling relied on immunoSEQ multiplex PCR, and the TCRdb table lists in-frame clones only, not all of them. The sample has 110,000 or so clones, approximately 88% seen once. Germline CDR1 and CDR2: KGHSH and LQKENI. V was clipped by 4 bases and J by 5 bases, with 11 bases between them. CDR3 length equals 13 residues. Sequencing used peripheral blood, obtained 28 days after the second AZD1222 dose. This chain joins TRBV18 and TRBJ1-1; no clear D gene. This TCR came from an adult who received the AZD1222 COVID-19 vaccine. This chain's CDR3 is CASSQYRNTEAFF. The CDR3 DNA reads as TGTGCCAGCTCACAGTATAGGAATACTGAAGCTTTCTTT.